Listed here are 17 T cell receptor beta chains from one sample, sequenced in a study of CXCR3-negative and CXCR3-positive naive CD8 T cells. Study-level points and caveats: When CXCR3-positive naive cells were set against CXCR3-negative naive cells, the former had more hydrophobic TRB CDR3s.

In preparing the TRB cDNA libraries, 5' RACE with UMI labels was used. For each CDR3 protein, TCRdb gives one entry from its re-call of the 5' RACE reads, without DNA. The listing records fewer than 65,000 distinct CDR3 sequences. These receptors have no identified antigens. What was sequenced was naive CXCR3+ CD8+ T cells from blood. Subset of the sample: CD45RO-CCR7+CD27+CD95- naive CD8+ T cells expressing CXCR3 (TNR3+). The receptor source for this set is a human donor in good health. Some clones in this sample may be carry-over from other donors' samples.

This sequence joins TRBV5-6 and TRBJ2-7. CDR1 SGHDT and CDR2 YYEEEE come from the germline V gene. This CDR3 has 16 residues. CDR3 residues: CASSLLSGTVSYEQYF.

This chain uses TRBV7-3 with TRBJ2-1; lacking DNA, the TRBD2 call made by TCRdb goes unchecked. The CDR3 runs 14 residues. Per germline, CDR1 SGHTA and CDR2 FQGTGA. CDR3 sequence reads: CASSLNGEHNEQFF.

V and J are TRBV14 and TRBJ1-1; checking the TCRdb D call of TRBD1 is not possible without DNA. The CDR3 is made up of 13 amino acids. The germline gives CDR1 SGHDN, CDR2 FVKESK. CDR3 in amino acids: CASSQFQGTEAFF. The full variable domain, in which reference TRBV14 and TRBJ1-1 provide the parts outside the CDR3, is EAGVTQFPSHSVIEKGQTVTLRCDPISGHDNLYWYRRVMGKEIKFLLHFVKESKQDESGMPNNRFLAERTGGTYSTLKVQPAELEDSGVYFCASSQFQGTEAFFGQGTRLTVV.

The chain joins TRBV28 to TRBJ2-3; TCRdb proposes TRBD1, but this gene call is untestable without DNA. This CDR3 comprises 17 residues. Germline V gene data show CDR1 as MDHEN and CDR2 as SYDVKM. The CDR3 reads CASSPYPTQGGGDTQYF.

The rearrangement joins TRBV3-1 to TRBJ2-7; absent DNA, TCRdb's TRBD2 call cannot be checked. Germline V CDR1 and CDR2: LGHDT, YNNKEL (reference sequence). The CDR3 contains 14 residues. The CDR3 protein is CASSEGGAPYEQYF.

V usage is TRBV29-1 and J usage is TRBJ2-5. Germline assignment: CDR1 SQVTM and CDR2 ANQGSEA. This CDR3 is 15 amino acids long. The CDR3 reads CSVDRLTGNQETQYF.

The rearrangement uses TRBV4-3 and TRBJ1-2; TCRdb indicates TRBD1, and absent DNA this call remains unverified. Germline CDR1 and CDR2: LGHNA and YSLEER. The CDR3 length is 15 residues. The CDR3 spells CASSQDRDREYGYTF.

This chain joins TRBV7-9 and TRBJ2-1. The CDR3 totals 13 residues. CDR1 and CDR2 from the germline V gene are SEHNR and FQNEAQ (reference sequence). The CDR3 reads CASSRDGQNEQFF.

The chain employs TRBV20-1 and TRBJ2-1; TCRdb selects TRBD2, and the lack of DNA leaves this call unchecked. CDR1 is DFQATT and CDR2 is SNEGSKA in the germline V gene (reference sequence). This CDR3 is 14 amino acids long. The CDR3 here is CSARGTSDHNEQFF.

The rearrangement links TRBV6-2 or TRBV6-3 to TRBJ2-7. The CDR3 length is 11 residues. Germline CDR1 and CDR2: MNHEY and SVGEGT. The CDR3 loop reads CASSPESEQYF.

The chain recombines TRBV28 with TRBJ2-1; as DNA is missing, the TRBD2 call by TCRdb cannot be tested. The CDR3 covers 15 residues. Germline CDR1 reads MDHEN; CDR2 reads SYDVKM. Here the CDR3 reads CASRLSGDSYNEQFF.

The chain couples TRBV5-6 to TRBJ2-5; the D call of TRBD2 rests on TCRdb alone, since no DNA is present to check it. The CDR3 sequence is 16 residues long. The germline gives CDR1 SGHDT, CDR2 YYEEEE. CDR3 region: CASSLAASGGRETQYF.

The rearrangement joins TRBV7-6 to TRBJ2-1; TCRdb names TRBD1, which stays unverified in the absence of DNA. CDR1 is SGHVS and CDR2 is FNYEAQ in the germline V gene. CDR3 length: 14 amino acids. The CDR3 loop is CASSLGTGGNEQFF.

The chain carries TRBV14 and TRBJ2-7; no DNA is available, so the TRBD1 call from TCRdb remains unchecked. CDR3 length equals 17 residues. CDR1 is SGHDN, CDR2 FVKESK, per germline. The CDR3 loop reads CASSQALERAPLDEQYF.

The V call is TRBV5-5, the J call TRBJ2-5. Germline lookup yields CDR1 SGHKS and CDR2 YYEKEE (reference sequence). This CDR3 has 15 residues. The CDR3 sequence: CASSLVGNAAETQYF. The full variable domain, its missing parts supplied by reference TRBV5-5 and TRBJ2-5, is DAGVTQSPTHLIKTRGQQVTLRCSPISGHKSVSWYQQVLGQGPQFIFQYYEKEERGRGNFPDRFSARQFPNYSSELNVNALLLGDSALYLCASSLVGNAAETQYFGPGTRLLVL.

The V gene is TRBV5-1, the J gene TRBJ2-1; as DNA is missing, the TRBD2 call by TCRdb cannot be tested. Germline V gene lookup returns CDR1 SGHRS and CDR2 YFSETQ. The CDR3 sequence is 14 residues long. CDR3 loop: CASSLTGGHNEQFF.

This sequence joins TRBV20-1 and TRBJ2-7. There are 13 residues in the CDR3. Looked up from germline, CDR1 is DFQATT and CDR2 is SNEGSKA (reference sequence). This chain's CDR3 is CSAEDQEPYEQYF.